This T cell receptor beta chain emerged from a study of T cell changes during pregnancy in multiple sclerosis. Some clones are missing from TCRdb's copy, which holds only in-frame ones; the method was immunoSEQ multiplex PCR. The table includes 100,000 or so clones, almost 95% detected once. Germline V gene data show CDR1 as LNHDA and CDR2 as SQIVND (reference sequence). The CDR3 sequence is 15 residues long. V lost 9 bases, J lost 4 bases, and 9 bases stayed unmatched. The rearrangement uses TRBV19 and TRBJ2-2; TRBD1 matches 9 bases. The sample in question was peripheral blood, obtained before pregnancy. The TCR was taken from a female donor with multiple sclerosis, enrolled in a pregnancy study. The chain's CDR3 is CASDLGTGLTGELFF. The CDR3 DNA sequence: TGTGCCAGCGACTTAGGGACAGGGCTCACCGGGGAGCTGTTTTTT.